The clone carrying this T cell receptor beta chain was recorded a few times. The data stem from a study of response to subunit inactivated influenza vaccine. This CDR3 spans 15 amino acids. The V end lost 1 base, the J end lost 1 base, and 7 bases lay between the germline ends. Germline lookup yields CDR1 SGHDN and CDR2 FVKESK. TCRdb analysed the RT-PCR reads with MiXCR anew, one entry per CDR3 protein. Of roughly 700,000 distinct CDR3 sequences in the sample, about 14% were seen once. The sequencing here drew on PBMCs from blood, taken roughly 15 days before vaccination. This receptor was obtained from a man aged 45-65 years who received an inactivated influenza vaccine. This chain joins TRBV14 and TRBJ2-2; D not certain. The CDR3: CASSQVLGNTGELFF. CDR3 sequence (DNA): TGTGCCAGCAGCCAAGTATTGGGGAACACCGGGGAGCTGTTTTTT.